These T cell receptor beta chains were read from a single sample in a study of blood T cell repertoires in COVID-19. Only in-frame clones appear in the TCRdb table, and some are missing; sequencing was by immunoSEQ multiplex PCR. The table lists 500,000 to 600,000 clones, roughly 91% of them singletons. Sample: peripheral blood. All receptors derive from a woman aged 50 to 65 with COVID-19, enrolled during active disease. The CDR3 runs from the conserved cysteine through the conserved F or W. The D gene is left open where the match is weak. The size field is filled for only some rows; it gives once, few, many or a size class.

D gene: NA; V gene: TRBV9; J gene: TRBJ2-5; clone size: NA; CDR3 DNA: TGTGCCAGCAGTACAGGGCAAGAGACCCAGTACTTC; CDR3 protein: CASSTGQETQYF
D gene: TRBD2; V gene: TRBV5-1; J gene: TRBJ2-3; clone size: NA; CDR3 DNA: TGCGCCAGCAGACTTAGCGGGGGACTCACAGATACGCAGTATTTT; CDR3 protein: CASRLSGGLTDTQYF
D gene: NA; V gene: TRBV4-2; J gene: TRBJ2-3; clone size: NA; CDR3 DNA: TGTGCCAGCAGCACCCTAGCGTTGACAGATACGCAGTATTTT; CDR3 protein: CASSTLALTDTQYF
D gene: TRBD2; V gene: TRBV5-5; J gene: TRBJ2-1; clone size: once; CDR3 DNA: TGTGCCAGCAGCTTGTCTAGCGGGCTTGACAATGAGCAGTTCTTC; CDR3 protein: CASSLSSGLDNEQFF
D gene: TRBD1; V gene: TRBV29-1; J gene: TRBJ1-2; clone size: NA; CDR3 DNA: TGCAGCGTTGCGGACAGGTACTATGGCTACACCTTC; CDR3 protein: CSVADRYYGYTF
D gene: TRBD1; V gene: TRBV7-2; J gene: TRBJ2-2; clone size: NA; CDR3 DNA: TGTGCCAGCAGCTTAGGGACAGGTGACACCGGGGAGCTGTTTTTT; CDR3 protein: CASSLGTGDTGELFF
D gene: TRBD1; V gene: TRBV5-4; J gene: TRBJ2-1; clone size: NA; CDR3 DNA: TGTGCCAGCTCCCGGGACAGATACAATGAGCAGTTCTTC; CDR3 protein: CASSRDRYNEQFF
D gene: TRBD1; V gene: TRBV7-2; J gene: TRBJ2-1; clone size: NA; CDR3 DNA: TGTGCCAGCAGACAAAGGACCGGGACAGCCTTCAATGAGCAGTTCTTC; CDR3 protein: CASRQRTGTAFNEQFF
D gene: NA; V gene: TRBV6-4; J gene: TRBJ2-7; clone size: NA; CDR3 DNA: TGTGCCAGCCTAATGTACGAGCAGTACTTC; CDR3 protein: CASLMYEQYF
D gene: TRBD1; V gene: TRBV27; J gene: TRBJ1-6; clone size: NA; CDR3 DNA: TGTGCCAGCAGCCCGGACAGGACTTATTACTCCTATAATTCACCCCTCCACTTT; CDR3 protein: CASSPDRTYYSYNSPLHF
D gene: NA; V gene: TRBV10-3; J gene: TRBJ2-7; clone size: once; CDR3 DNA: TGTGCCATCAGTGAACCGGGTGTGGCCTACGAGCAGTACTTC; CDR3 protein: CAISEPGVAYEQYF
D gene: TRBD1; V gene: TRBV30; J gene: TRBJ2-3; clone size: NA; CDR3 DNA: TGTGCCTGGAGGGACGGGACAGGGAAGGACGGCACAGATACGCAGTATTTT; CDR3 protein: CAWRDGTGKDGTDTQYF
D gene: TRBD1; V gene: TRBV27; J gene: TRBJ1-1; clone size: NA; CDR3 DNA: TGTGCCAGCAGCCGTCAGGGGGGTGACACTGAAGCTTTCTTT; CDR3 protein: CASSRQGGDTEAFF
D gene: NA; V gene: TRBV5-5; J gene: TRBJ2-2; clone size: NA; CDR3 DNA: TGTGCCAGCAGCCCAAGACAAGCCGGGGAGCTGTTTTTT; CDR3 protein: CASSPRQAGELFF
D gene: NA; V gene: TRBV21-1; J gene: TRBJ2-4; clone size: NA; CDR3 DNA: TGTGCCAGCAGCAAAGATTCTTTCGCGGGGGCGGAGAGCATTCAGTACTTC; CDR3 protein: CASSKDSFAGAESIQYF
D gene: TRBD1; V gene: TRBV7-9; J gene: TRBJ2-1; clone size: NA; CDR3 DNA: TGTGCCAGCAGCCCGGGACAGGGCCTCGGTGAGCAGTTCTTC; CDR3 protein: CASSPGQGLGEQFF
D gene: TRBD1; V gene: TRBV3-1/TRBV3-2; J gene: TRBJ1-2; clone size: NA; CDR3 DNA: TGTGCCAGCAGCCAAGAAGGGACAGGACCTAACTATGGCTACACCTTC; CDR3 protein: CASSQEGTGPNYGYTF
D gene: TRBD1; V gene: TRBV18; J gene: TRBJ1-2; clone size: NA; CDR3 DNA: TGTGCCAGCTCACCCGACAGGGAGAATGGCTACACCTTC; CDR3 protein: CASSPDRENGYTF
D gene: NA; V gene: TRBV18; J gene: TRBJ1-2; clone size: few; CDR3 DNA: TGTGCCAGCTCACCAGCCGGGGGGGGGAAGAACTATGGCTACACCTTC; CDR3 protein: CASSPAGGGKNYGYTF
D gene: NA; V gene: TRBV19; J gene: TRBJ1-5; clone size: NA; CDR3 DNA: TGTGCCAGTAGTAGAGGCAGCTATAGCAATCAGCCCCAGCATTTT; CDR3 protein: CASSRGSYSNQPQHF
D gene: NA; V gene: TRBV10-3; J gene: TRBJ2-1; clone size: once; CDR3 DNA: TGTGCCATCAGTGTTGAGACTAGATATAATGAGCAGTTCTTC; CDR3 protein: CAISVETRYNEQFF
D gene: TRBD1; V gene: TRBV7-8; J gene: TRBJ1-6; clone size: NA; CDR3 DNA: TGTGCCAGCAGCCCCGGACAGGGACTTGCCTATTCACCCCTCCACTTT; CDR3 protein: CASSPGQGLAYSPLHF
D gene: NA; V gene: TRBV19; J gene: TRBJ1-1; clone size: NA; CDR3 DNA: TGTGCCAGTAGTAATCTCCGGGGAACTGAAGCTTTCTTT; CDR3 protein: CASSNLRGTEAFF
D gene: NA; V gene: TRBV28; J gene: TRBJ2-1; clone size: NA; CDR3 DNA: TGTGCCAGCAGTCCAAGCGGGCCTGCCTACAATGAGCAGTTCTTC; CDR3 protein: CASSPSGPAYNEQFF
D gene: TRBD2; V gene: TRBV5-6; J gene: TRBJ2-1; clone size: NA; CDR3 DNA: TGTGCCAGCAGCCCACCCCCCGGACTAGCGGGGGGGTTTGATGAGCAGTTCTTC; CDR3 protein: CASSPPPGLAGGFDEQFF